This T cell receptor (beta chain) was sequenced in a study of T cell responses to AZD1222 COVID-19 vaccine. Overall study findings and caveats: At study baseline, merely six AZD1222 recipients were seropositive. Clonal diversity was possibly underestimated; the donors were predominantly white British and more often female. Scientists sampled the repertoires only once the peak T cell response had passed.

The study pooled second doses at about 4 or about 12 weeks. The length of the CDR3 is 15 residues. Germline V gene sequence: CDR1 SGHNT, CDR2 YENEEA. Trimming cost V 3 bases and J 5 bases, with 14 bases left between them. Profiled with immunoSEQ multiplex PCR; TCRdb holds only in-frame clones, not every one. The sample has 100,000 to 150,000 clones; roughly 91% are singletons. Worth noting for this clone: Its antigen remains unknown.

This chain connects TRBV11-3 to TRBJ2-1; D may be TRBD2 (6 bases). This material consisted of peripheral blood, taken 28 days after the second AZD1222 dose. This receptor was obtained from an adult who received the AZD1222 COVID-19 vaccine. CDR3 region: CASSFQAGIHNEQFF. The CDR3 coding sequence is TGTGCCAGCAGCTTCCAGGCGGGAATACACAATGAGCAGTTCTTC.